This T cell receptor (beta chain) was sequenced for a study of T cells in Graves' hyperthyroidism and ophthalmopathy. Germline V gene data show CDR1 as LGHDT and CDR2 as YNNKEL (reference sequence). This CDR3 spans 14 amino acids. V dropped 0 bases and J dropped 2 bases, with 8 bases sitting between them. Amplified TCR beta CDR3 regions came from RNA transcripts. RT-PCR in the first round (using the HTBI primer set) targeted the TCR CDR3. TCRdb reprocessed the multiplex PCR reads with MiXCR, giving one entry per CDR3 protein. The table has about 330,000 distinct CDR3 sequences, roughly 13% seen once; the top ten hold 34%. Based on clinical symptoms, serum thyroxine and TRAb, thyroid ultrasound and orbital computed tomography, diagnoses were reached.

The TCR was taken from a woman aged 40 to 50 with Graves' ophthalmopathy. Sample: blood. The chain combines TRBV3-1 with TRBJ2-7; D gene ambiguous. CDR3 residues: CASSQDDLPYEQYF. CDR3 DNA sequence: TGTGCCAGCAGCCAAGACGACTTACCCTACGAGCAGTACTTC.